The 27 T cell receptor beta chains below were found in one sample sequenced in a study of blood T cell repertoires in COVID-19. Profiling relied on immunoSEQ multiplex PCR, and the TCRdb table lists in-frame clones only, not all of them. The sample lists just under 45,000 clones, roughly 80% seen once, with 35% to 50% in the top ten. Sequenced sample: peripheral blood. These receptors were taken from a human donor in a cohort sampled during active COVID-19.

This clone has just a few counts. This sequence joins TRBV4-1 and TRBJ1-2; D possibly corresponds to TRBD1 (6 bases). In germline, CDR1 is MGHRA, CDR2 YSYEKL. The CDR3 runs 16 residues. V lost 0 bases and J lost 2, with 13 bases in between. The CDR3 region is CASSQEPDSRNYGYTF. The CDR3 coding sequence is TGCGCCAGCAGCCAAGAACCGGACAGTAGAAACTATGGCTACACCTTC.

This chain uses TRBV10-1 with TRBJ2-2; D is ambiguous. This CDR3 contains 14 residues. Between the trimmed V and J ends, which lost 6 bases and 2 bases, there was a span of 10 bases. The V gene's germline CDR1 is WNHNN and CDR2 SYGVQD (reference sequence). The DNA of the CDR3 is TGCGCCAGCAGATCGACAAGAAACACCGGGGAGCTGTTTTTT. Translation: CASRSTRNTGELFF.

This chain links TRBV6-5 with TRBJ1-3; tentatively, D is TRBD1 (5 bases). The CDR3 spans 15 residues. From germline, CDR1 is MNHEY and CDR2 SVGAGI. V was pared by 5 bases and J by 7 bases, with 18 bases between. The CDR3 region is CASSPTGGLANTIYF. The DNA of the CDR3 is TGTGCCAGCAGTCCTACCGGGGGATTAGCCAACACCATATATTTT.

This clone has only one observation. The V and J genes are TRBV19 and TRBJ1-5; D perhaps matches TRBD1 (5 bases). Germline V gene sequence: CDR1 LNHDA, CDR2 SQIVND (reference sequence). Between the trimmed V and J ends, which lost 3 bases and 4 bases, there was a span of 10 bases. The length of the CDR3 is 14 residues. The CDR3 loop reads CASSIEGRNQPQHF. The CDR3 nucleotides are TGTGCCAGTAGTATTGAGGGGAGGAATCAGCCCCAGCATTTT.

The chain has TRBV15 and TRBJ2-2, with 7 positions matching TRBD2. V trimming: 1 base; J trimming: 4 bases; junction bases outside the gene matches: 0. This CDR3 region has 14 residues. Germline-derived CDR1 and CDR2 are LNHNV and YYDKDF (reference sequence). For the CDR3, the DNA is TGTGCCACCAGCAGAGGACTAGCCACCGGGGAGCTGTTTTTT. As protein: CATSRGLATGELFF.

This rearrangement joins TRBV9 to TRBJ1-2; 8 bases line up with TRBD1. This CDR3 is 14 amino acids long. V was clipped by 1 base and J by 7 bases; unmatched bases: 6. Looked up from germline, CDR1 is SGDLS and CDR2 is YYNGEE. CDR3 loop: CASSVSTGDSGYTF. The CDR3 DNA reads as TGTGCCAGCAGCGTATCGACAGGGGATAGTGGCTACACCTTC.

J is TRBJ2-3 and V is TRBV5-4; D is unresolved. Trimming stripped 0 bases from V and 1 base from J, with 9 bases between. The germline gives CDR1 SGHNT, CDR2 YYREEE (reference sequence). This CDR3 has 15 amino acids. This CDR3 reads CASSLVVGRTDTQYF. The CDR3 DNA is TGTGCCAGCAGCTTGGTGGTGGGCCGCACAGATACGCAGTATTTT.

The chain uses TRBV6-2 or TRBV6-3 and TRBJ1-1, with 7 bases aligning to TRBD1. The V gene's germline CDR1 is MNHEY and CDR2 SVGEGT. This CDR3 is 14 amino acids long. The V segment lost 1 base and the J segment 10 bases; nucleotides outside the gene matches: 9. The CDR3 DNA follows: TGTGCCAGCAGTTACTACAGGGGCGAAGGGCGAGCTTTCTTT. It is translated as CASSYYRGEGRAFF.

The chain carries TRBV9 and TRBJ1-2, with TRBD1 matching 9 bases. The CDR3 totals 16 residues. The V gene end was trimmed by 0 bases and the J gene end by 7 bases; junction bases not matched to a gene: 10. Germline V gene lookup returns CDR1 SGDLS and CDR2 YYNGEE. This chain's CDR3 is CASSVATGGQGGGYTF. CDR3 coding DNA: TGTGCCAGCAGCGTAGCTACGGGGGGACAGGGTGGTGGCTACACCTTC.

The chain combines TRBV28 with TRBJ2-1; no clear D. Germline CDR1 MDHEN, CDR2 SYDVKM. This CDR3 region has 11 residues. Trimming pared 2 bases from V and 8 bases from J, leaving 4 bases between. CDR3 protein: CASSLLHEQFF. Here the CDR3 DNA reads TGTGCCAGCAGTTTACTCCATGAGCAGTTCTTC.

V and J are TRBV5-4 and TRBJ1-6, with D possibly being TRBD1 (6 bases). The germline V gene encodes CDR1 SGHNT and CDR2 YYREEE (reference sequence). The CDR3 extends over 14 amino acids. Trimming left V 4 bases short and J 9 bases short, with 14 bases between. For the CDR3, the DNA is TGTGCCAGCAGCCTACAGGGAGTGAGTTCACCCCTCCACTTT. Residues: CASSLQGVSSPLHF.

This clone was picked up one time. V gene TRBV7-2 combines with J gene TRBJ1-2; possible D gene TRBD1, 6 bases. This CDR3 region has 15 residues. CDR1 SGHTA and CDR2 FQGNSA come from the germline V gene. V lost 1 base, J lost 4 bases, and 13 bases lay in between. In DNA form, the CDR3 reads TGTGCCAGCAGCTTAGGGCAGGGAGGGGGCTATGGCTACACCTTC. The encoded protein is CASSLGQGGGYGYTF.

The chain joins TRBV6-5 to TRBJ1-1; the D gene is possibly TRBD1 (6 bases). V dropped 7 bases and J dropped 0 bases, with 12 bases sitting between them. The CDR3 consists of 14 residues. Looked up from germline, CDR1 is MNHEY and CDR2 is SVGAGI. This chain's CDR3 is CASNRQEVNTEAFF. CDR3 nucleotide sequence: TGTGCCAGCAATCGACAGGAGGTGAACACTGAAGCTTTCTTT.

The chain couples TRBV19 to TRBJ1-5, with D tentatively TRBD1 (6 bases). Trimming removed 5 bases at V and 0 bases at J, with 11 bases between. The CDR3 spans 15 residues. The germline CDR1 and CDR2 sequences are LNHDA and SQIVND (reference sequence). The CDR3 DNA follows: TGTGCCAGTAGTGTGACAGGTTATAGCAATCAGCCCCAGCATTTT. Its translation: CASSVTGYSNQPQHF.

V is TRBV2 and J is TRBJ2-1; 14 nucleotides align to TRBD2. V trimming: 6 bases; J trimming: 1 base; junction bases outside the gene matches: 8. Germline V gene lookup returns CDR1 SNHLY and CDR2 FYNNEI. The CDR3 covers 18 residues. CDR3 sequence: CASRPGTSGGHSYNEQFF. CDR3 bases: TGTGCCAGCAGGCCCGGGACTAGCGGGGGACATTCCTACAATGAGCAGTTCTTC. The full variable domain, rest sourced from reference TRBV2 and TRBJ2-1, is EPEVTQTPSHQVTQMGQEVILRCVPISNHLYFYWYRQILGQKVEFLVSFYNNEISEKSEIFDDQFSVERPDGSNFTLKIRSTKLEDSAMYFCASRPGTSGGHSYNEQFFGPGTRLTVL.

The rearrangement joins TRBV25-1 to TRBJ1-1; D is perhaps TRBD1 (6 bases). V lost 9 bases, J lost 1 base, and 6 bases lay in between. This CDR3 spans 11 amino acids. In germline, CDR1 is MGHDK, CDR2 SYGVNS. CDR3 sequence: CARQGNTEAFF. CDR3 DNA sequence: TGTGCCAGACAGGGGAACACTGAAGCTTTCTTT.

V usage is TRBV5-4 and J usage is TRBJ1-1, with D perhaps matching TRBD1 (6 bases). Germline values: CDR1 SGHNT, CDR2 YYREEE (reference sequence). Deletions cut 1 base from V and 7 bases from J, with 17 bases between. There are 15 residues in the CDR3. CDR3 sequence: CASSLTDRVNGEAFF. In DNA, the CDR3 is TGTGCCAGCAGCTTGACGGACAGAGTTAACGGTGAAGCTTTCTTT.

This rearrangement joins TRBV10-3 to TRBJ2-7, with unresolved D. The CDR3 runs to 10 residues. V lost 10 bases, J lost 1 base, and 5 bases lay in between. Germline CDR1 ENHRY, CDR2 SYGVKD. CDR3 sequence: CATGSYEQYF. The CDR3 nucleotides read TGTGCCACAGGATCCTACGAGCAGTACTTC.

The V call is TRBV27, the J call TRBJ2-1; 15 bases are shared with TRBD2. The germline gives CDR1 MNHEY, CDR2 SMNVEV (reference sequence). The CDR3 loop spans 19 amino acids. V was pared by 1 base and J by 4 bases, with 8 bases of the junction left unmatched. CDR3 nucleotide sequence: TGTGCCAGCAGTTTATTTTGGACTAGCGGGGGGGCGGGATACAATGAGCAGTTCTTC. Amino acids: CASSLFWTSGGAGYNEQFF.

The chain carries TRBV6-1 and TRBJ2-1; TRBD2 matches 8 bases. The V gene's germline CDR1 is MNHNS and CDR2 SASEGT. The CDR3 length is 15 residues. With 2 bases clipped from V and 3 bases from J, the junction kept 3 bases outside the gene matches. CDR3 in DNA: TGTGCCAGCAGTGAATCGGGGACTAGCTACAATGAGCAGTTCTTC. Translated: CASSESGTSYNEQFF.

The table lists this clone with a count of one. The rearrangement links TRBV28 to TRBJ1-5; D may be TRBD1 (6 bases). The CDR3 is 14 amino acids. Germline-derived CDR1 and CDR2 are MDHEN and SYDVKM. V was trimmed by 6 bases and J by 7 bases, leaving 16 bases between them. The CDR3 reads CASSYTGSVQPQHF. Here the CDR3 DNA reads TGTGCCAGCAGCTACACAGGGAGTGTCCAGCCCCAGCATTTT. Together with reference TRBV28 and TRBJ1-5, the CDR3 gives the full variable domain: DVKVTQSSRYLVKRTGEKVFLECVQDMDHENMFWYRQDPGLGLRLIYFSYDVKMKEKGDIPEGYSVSREKKERFSLILESASTNQTSMYLCASSYTGSVQPQHFGDGTRLSIL.

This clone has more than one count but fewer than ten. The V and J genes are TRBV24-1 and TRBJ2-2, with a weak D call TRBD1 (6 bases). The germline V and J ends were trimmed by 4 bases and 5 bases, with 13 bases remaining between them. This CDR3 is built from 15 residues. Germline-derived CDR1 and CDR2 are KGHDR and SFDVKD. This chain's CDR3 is CATSDPGQGTGELFF. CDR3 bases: TGTGCCACCAGTGACCCCGGGCAGGGGACCGGGGAGCTGTTTTTT.

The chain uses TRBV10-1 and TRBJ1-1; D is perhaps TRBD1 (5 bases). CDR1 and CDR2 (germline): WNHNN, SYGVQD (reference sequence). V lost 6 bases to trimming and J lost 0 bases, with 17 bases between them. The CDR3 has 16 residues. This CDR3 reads CASRGRTQVMNTEAFF. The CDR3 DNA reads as TGCGCCAGCAGGGGTCGGACACAGGTCATGAACACTGAAGCTTTCTTT.

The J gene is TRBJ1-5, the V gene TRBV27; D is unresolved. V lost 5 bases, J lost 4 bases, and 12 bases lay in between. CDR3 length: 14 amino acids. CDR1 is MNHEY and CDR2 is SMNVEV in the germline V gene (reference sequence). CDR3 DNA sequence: TGTGCCAGCAGTCCCCTGGAGCAGAATCAGCCCCAGCATTTT. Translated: CASSPLEQNQPQHF.

For the CDR3, the DNA is TGTGCCAGCAGACCCCCGGCGGGGGCAGATACGCAGTATTTT. Amino acids: CASRPPAGADTQYF. This chain uses TRBV6-5 with TRBJ2-3; 7 bases align to TRBD2. Germline CDR1 reads MNHEY; CDR2 reads SVGAGI. This CDR3 is 14 amino acids long. J was trimmed by 4 bases and V by 6 bases; bases with no gene match: 7.

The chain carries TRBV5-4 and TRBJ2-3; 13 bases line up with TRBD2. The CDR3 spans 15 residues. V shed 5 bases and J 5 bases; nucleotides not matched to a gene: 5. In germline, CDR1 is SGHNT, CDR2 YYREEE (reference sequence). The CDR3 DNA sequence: TGTGCCAGCAGTACCACTAGCGGGGGGGGAGATACGCAGTATTTT. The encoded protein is CASSTTSGGGDTQYF.

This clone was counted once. Here the CDR3 reads CASSLQETQYF. CDR3 coding DNA: TGTGCCAGCAGCCTCCAAGAGACCCAGTACTTC. The genes are TRBV7-2 and TRBJ2-5; D is undetermined. Per germline, CDR1 SGHTA and CDR2 FQGNSA. The CDR3 is 11 residues long. Trimming took 5 bases from V and 1 from J, leaving 2 bases between them.